This T cell receptor (beta chain) is drawn from a study of CD8+CD57+ T cells in acquired aplastic anemia. Regarding the study as a whole: Both patients and controls carried the same twenty-nine CD8+ CDR3 sequences.

This CDR3 comprises 16 residues. Trimming removed 1 base from V and 6 bases from J; junction bases left unmatched: 5. Germline CDR1 SGHTA, CDR2 FQGTGA. As to this clonotype: Its target is unknown.

Genomic DNA templated the TCR beta VDJ and CDR3 profiling. TCRdb ran MiXCR on the reads and lists one entry per CDR3 protein. Counted here are approximately 250,000 distinct CDR3 sequences, 70% to 85% occurring once; the ten biggest clones make up less than 50%. CD8+CD57+ cell expansion had been shown by flow cytometry in patients chosen for sequencing. At the time of blood sampling, patients had not yet received any therapy. The chain is built from TRBV7-3 and TRBJ2-5; 13 bases agree with TRBD2. The sequence was obtained from a human donor with aplastic anemia. Input material: sorted CD4+, CD8+, or CD8+CD57+ T cells (not recorded which) from PBMCs. CDR3: CASSLNRLAGGQTQYF. Here the CDR3 DNA reads TGTGCCAGCAGCTTAAATCGACTAGCGGGGGGCCAGACCCAGTACTTC. Using reference TRBV7-3 and TRBJ2-5 for the parts outside the CDR3, the full variable domain is GAGVSQTPSNKVTEKGKYVELRCDPISGHTALYWYRQSLGQGPEFLIYFQGTGAADDSGLPNDRFFAVRPEGSVSTLKIQRTERGDSAVYLCASSLNRLAGGQTQYFGPGTRLLVL.